A selection of T cell receptor beta chains follows, all from one sample in a study of blood T cell repertoires in COVID-19. TCRdb keeps only in-frame clones here, not all; method: immunoSEQ multiplex PCR. The data hold about 180,000 clones, with about 88% observed a single time. Sample: PBMCs or T cells enriched from blood (not recorded which). The receptors derive from a woman under 30 who had recovered from COVID-19. The CDR3 runs from the conserved cysteine through the conserved F or W. Each record gives: J gene, V gene, clone size, D gene, CDR3 protein, CDR3 DNA. D genes are given only for firm matches. Where a row states a size, it is once, few, many or the class of an expanded clone; other rows omit it.

j_call: TRBJ2-3
v_call: TRBV7-7
clone_size: once
d_call: TRBD2
cdr3_aa: CASSLGAGGTDTQYF
cdr3_nt: TGTGCTAGCAGTTTGGGAGCGGGGGGGACAGATACGCAGTATTTT

j_call: TRBJ1-2
v_call: TRBV6-5
clone_size: NA
d_call: NA
cdr3_aa: CASSYSSAPWGYTF
cdr3_nt: TGTGCCAGCAGTTACTCGAGTGCCCCCTGGGGCTACACCTTC

j_call: TRBJ1-2
v_call: TRBV2
clone_size: NA
d_call: NA
cdr3_aa: CASSTGLQRGYTF
cdr3_nt: TGTGCCAGCAGCACGGGACTTCAGAGAGGCTACACCTTC

j_call: TRBJ2-1
v_call: TRBV19
clone_size: once
d_call: TRBD2
cdr3_aa: CASSFYSGTSVSEQFF
cdr3_nt: TGTGCCAGTAGTTTCTACTCCGGGACTAGCGTCTCTGAGCAGTTCTTC

j_call: TRBJ1-6
v_call: TRBV5-4
clone_size: NA
d_call: NA
cdr3_aa: CASSRGSYNSPLHF
cdr3_nt: TGTGCCAGCAGCAGGGGGTCGTACAATTCACCCCTCCACTTT

j_call: TRBJ1-1
v_call: TRBV19
clone_size: NA
d_call: NA
cdr3_aa: CASSSGSLGTEAFF
cdr3_nt: TGTGCCAGTAGTTCAGGGTCTCTGGGCACTGAAGCTTTCTTT

j_call: TRBJ1-4
v_call: TRBV19
clone_size: NA
d_call: TRBD1
cdr3_aa: CASSIGPTGKEKLFF
cdr3_nt: TGTGCCAGTAGTATAGGCCCGACAGGGAAGGAAAAACTGTTTTTT

j_call: TRBJ2-1
v_call: TRBV5-6
clone_size: NA
d_call: TRBD2
cdr3_aa: CASSFIAGGGNEQFF
cdr3_nt: TGTGCCAGCAGCTTCATAGCGGGAGGGGGGAATGAGCAGTTCTTC

j_call: TRBJ2-7
v_call: TRBV2
clone_size: NA
d_call: TRBD2
cdr3_aa: CASSETSAGDEQYF
cdr3_nt: TGTGCCAGCAGCGAGACTAGCGCGGGTGACGAGCAGTACTTC

j_call: TRBJ1-5
v_call: TRBV28
clone_size: NA
d_call: NA
cdr3_aa: CASSLDRPTYSNQPQHF
cdr3_nt: TGTGCCAGCAGTCTCGACAGGCCGACTTATAGCAATCAGCCCCAGCATTTT

j_call: TRBJ1-5
v_call: TRBV10-1
clone_size: once
d_call: NA
cdr3_aa: CASSEGAESNQPQHF
cdr3_nt: TGCGCCAGCAGTGAGGGGGCAGAGAGCAATCAGCCCCAGCATTTT

j_call: TRBJ2-1
v_call: TRBV20-1
clone_size: once
d_call: NA
cdr3_aa: CSTQTSREQFF
cdr3_nt: TGCAGTACACAAACAAGTCGTGAGCAGTTCTTC

j_call: TRBJ2-7
v_call: TRBV3-1/TRBV3-2
clone_size: NA
d_call: NA
cdr3_aa: CASSQGSMRGYEQYF
cdr3_nt: TGTGCCAGCAGCCAAGGATCAATGCGGGGTTACGAGCAGTACTTC

j_call: TRBJ1-2
v_call: TRBV29-1
clone_size: few
d_call: NA
cdr3_aa: CSVERGGGGYTF
cdr3_nt: TGCAGCGTTGAACGGGGAGGGGGTGGCTACACCTTC

j_call: TRBJ1-3
v_call: TRBV6-2/TRBV6-3
clone_size: NA
d_call: NA
cdr3_aa: CASSFRGNGNTIYF
cdr3_nt: TGTGCCAGCAGTTTCCGGGGGAACGGAAACACCATATATTTT

j_call: TRBJ2-7
v_call: TRBV27
clone_size: NA
d_call: NA
cdr3_aa: CATAGGRSYEQYF
cdr3_nt: TGTGCCACTGCCGGGGGGCGTTCCTACGAGCAGTACTTC

j_call: TRBJ1-5
v_call: TRBV21-1
clone_size: NA
d_call: NA
cdr3_aa: CASSKYGVNSNQPQHF
cdr3_nt: TGTGCCAGCAGCAAATACGGAGTGAATAGCAATCAGCCCCAGCATTTT

j_call: TRBJ2-2
v_call: TRBV7-8
clone_size: NA
d_call: TRBD2
cdr3_aa: CASSFGGGSGGELFF
cdr3_nt: TGTGCCAGCAGCTTCGGTGGCGGGAGTGGCGGGGAGCTGTTTTTT

j_call: TRBJ1-4
v_call: TRBV7-2
clone_size: NA
d_call: NA
cdr3_aa: CASSSDGNSNEKLFF
cdr3_nt: TGTGCCAGCAGCTCCGACGGGAACTCTAATGAAAAACTGTTTTTT

j_call: TRBJ1-2
v_call: TRBV5-4
clone_size: NA
d_call: NA
cdr3_aa: CASSPSTPGYGYTF
cdr3_nt: TGTGCCAGCAGCCCGAGTACCCCGGGCTATGGCTACACCTTC

j_call: TRBJ2-7
v_call: TRBV11-2
clone_size: NA
d_call: TRBD2
cdr3_aa: CASSLDLLAGGSYEQYF
cdr3_nt: TGTGCCAGCAGCTTAGATCTGCTAGCGGGGGGGTCTTACGAGCAGTACTTC

j_call: TRBJ2-3
v_call: TRBV6-5
clone_size: NA
d_call: TRBD1
cdr3_aa: CASSYSGQGSTDTQYF
cdr3_nt: TGTGCCAGCAGTTACTCGGGACAGGGAAGCACAGATACGCAGTATTTT

j_call: TRBJ1-5
v_call: TRBV19
clone_size: few
d_call: NA
cdr3_aa: CASSNSWSNQPQHF
cdr3_nt: TGTGCCAGTTCGAACTCGTGGAGCAATCAGCCCCAGCATTTT

j_call: TRBJ1-6
v_call: TRBV7-2
clone_size: few
d_call: NA
cdr3_aa: CASSPRLYSPLHF
cdr3_nt: TGTGCCAGCAGCCCCAGGTTATATTCACCCCTCCACTTT

j_call: TRBJ2-4
v_call: TRBV7-9
clone_size: NA
d_call: TRBD2
cdr3_aa: CASSLYSGSKNIQYF
cdr3_nt: TGTGCCAGCAGCTTGTATAGCGGGAGCAAAAACATTCAGTACTTC

j_call: TRBJ1-1
v_call: TRBV5-8
clone_size: few
d_call: NA
cdr3_aa: CASSLVTGNTEAFF
cdr3_nt: TGTGCCAGCAGCTTGGTGACAGGGAACACTGAAGCTTTCTTT

j_call: TRBJ1-4
v_call: TRBV5-1
clone_size: NA
d_call: NA
cdr3_aa: CASSLARATNEKLFF
cdr3_nt: TGCGCCAGCAGCTTGGCCCGGGCAACTAATGAAAAACTGTTTTTT

j_call: TRBJ1-5
v_call: TRBV19
clone_size: NA
d_call: TRBD1
cdr3_aa: CASEPGQGGNQPQHF
cdr3_nt: TGTGCCAGTGAACCGGGACAGGGTGGCAATCAGCCCCAGCATTTT

j_call: TRBJ1-2
v_call: TRBV29-1
clone_size: NA
d_call: TRBD1
cdr3_aa: CSVETGANYGYTF
cdr3_nt: TGCAGCGTGGAGACAGGGGCTAACTATGGCTACACCTTC

j_call: TRBJ2-2
v_call: TRBV28
clone_size: NA
d_call: TRBD1
cdr3_aa: CASSSGQGNTGELFF
cdr3_nt: TGTGCCAGCAGTTCAGGACAGGGGAACACCGGGGAGCTGTTTTTT

j_call: TRBJ2-7
v_call: TRBV24-1
clone_size: NA
d_call: NA
cdr3_aa: CATSRGQSYEQYF
cdr3_nt: TGTGCCACCAGTCGAGGACAGTCCTACGAGCAGTACTTC

j_call: TRBJ2-1
v_call: TRBV27
clone_size: NA
d_call: NA
cdr3_aa: CASSLAPPYNEQFF
cdr3_nt: TGTGCCAGCAGTTTGGCTCCCCCCTACAATGAGCAGTTCTTC

j_call: TRBJ1-4
v_call: TRBV10-3
clone_size: NA
d_call: TRBD1
cdr3_aa: CAISPKPAGTGYAPNEKLFF
cdr3_nt: TGTGCCATCAGTCCTAAACCGGCTGGGACAGGGTATGCACCTAATGAAAAACTGTTTTTT